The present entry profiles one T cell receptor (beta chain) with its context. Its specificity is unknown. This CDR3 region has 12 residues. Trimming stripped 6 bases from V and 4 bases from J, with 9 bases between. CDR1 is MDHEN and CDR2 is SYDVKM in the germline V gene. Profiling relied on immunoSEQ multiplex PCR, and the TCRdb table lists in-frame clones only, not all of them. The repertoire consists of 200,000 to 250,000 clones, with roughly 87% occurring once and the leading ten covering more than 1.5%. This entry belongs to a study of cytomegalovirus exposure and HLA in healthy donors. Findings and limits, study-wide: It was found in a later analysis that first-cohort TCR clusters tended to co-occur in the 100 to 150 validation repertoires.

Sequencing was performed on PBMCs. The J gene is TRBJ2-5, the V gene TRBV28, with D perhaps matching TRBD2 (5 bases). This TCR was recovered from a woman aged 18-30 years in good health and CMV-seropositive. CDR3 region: CASSGKRETQYF. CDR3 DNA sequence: TGTGCCAGCAGCGGGAAAAGAGAGACCCAGTACTTC.